This is a list of T cell receptor beta chains from one sample in a study of cytomegalovirus exposure and HLA in healthy donors. Sequencing used immunoSEQ multiplex PCR; TCRdb keeps in-frame clones, though not all of them. Of approximately 110,000 clones listed, 75% to 90% are singletons. The sequenced material came from PBMCs. Receptors originate from a middle-aged man in good health and CMV-seronegative. The CDR3 runs from the conserved cysteine through the conserved F or W. A D gene is named only where the DNA matches it firmly. Clone size is shown for a subset of rows, as once, few, many or a class of expanded clone.

cdr3_aa | cdr3_nt | j_call | clone_size | d_call | v_call
CASSLVTSVTTGELFF | TGTGCCAGCAGCTTAGTGACTAGTGTGACGACTGGGGAGCTGTTTTTT | TRBJ2-2 | - | - | TRBV7-2
CASSFPGLPRSQETQYF | TGTGCCAGCAGCTTCCCCGGACTCCCCCGTTCCCAAGAGACCCAGTACTTC | TRBJ2-5 | - | - | TRBV5-6
CASSITPPQSNQPQHF | TGTGCCAGTAGTATAACCCCCCCACAGTCCAATCAGCCCCAGCATTTT | TRBJ1-5 | - | - | TRBV19
CASSASTNRGQGYTF | TGTGCCAGCAGTGCCTCGACTAACAGGGGTCAAGGCTACACCTTC | TRBJ1-2 | - | TRBD1 | TRBV2
CASSPTGVGEKLFF | TGTGCCAGCAGCCCGACAGGGGTGGGGGAAAAACTGTTTTTT | TRBJ1-4 | few | TRBD1 | TRBV5-5
CASSLVRGQGQPQHF | TGTGCCAGCAGCTTGGTTAGGGGGCAGGGGCAGCCCCAGCATTTT | TRBJ1-5 | - | TRBD1 | TRBV5-8
CASSQVASYEQYF | TGCGCCAGCAGCCAAGTAGCGTCCTACGAGCAGTACTTC | TRBJ2-7 | - | - | TRBV5-1
CAWVTGTGYGYTF | TGTGCCTGGGTAACCGGAACCGGGTATGGCTACACCTTC | TRBJ1-2 | - | - | TRBV30
CASSFDGRSQPQHF | TGTGCCAGCAGTTTTGATGGAAGGAGCCAGCCCCAGCATTTT | TRBJ1-5 | once | - | TRBV27
CASSPGGVTRNTIYF | TGTGCCAGCAGCCCGGGAGGTGTTACTAGAAACACCATATATTTT | TRBJ1-3 | - | - | TRBV5-4
CSSSHLGAIYEQYF | TGTTCCAGCAGCCACCTCGGTGCGATCTACGAGCAGTACTTC | TRBJ2-7 | - | - | TRBV7-9